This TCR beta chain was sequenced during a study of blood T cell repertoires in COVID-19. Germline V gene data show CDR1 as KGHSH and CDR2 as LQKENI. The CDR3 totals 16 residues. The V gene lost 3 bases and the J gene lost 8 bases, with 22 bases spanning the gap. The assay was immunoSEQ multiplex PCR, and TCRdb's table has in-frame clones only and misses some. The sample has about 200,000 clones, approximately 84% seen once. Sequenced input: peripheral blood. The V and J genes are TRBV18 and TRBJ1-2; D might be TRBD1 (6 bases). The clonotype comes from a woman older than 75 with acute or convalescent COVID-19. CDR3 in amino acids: CASSPNRDIGAGGYTF. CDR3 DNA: TGTGCCAGCTCACCGAACCGGGACATCGGGGCTGGGGGCTACACCTTC.